A selection of T cell receptor beta chains follows, all from one sample in a study of T cell responses to AZD1222 COVID-19 vaccine. Method: immunoSEQ multiplex PCR; TCRdb's copy keeps in-frame clones and lacks some. The sample includes about 120,000 clones, just over 85% of them seen just once. The sequences come from peripheral blood, collected on day 0 of AZD1222 vaccination. Receptors originate from an adult in good health. Each CDR3 is given with its conserved first and last residue. The D gene is left open where the match is weak. Expanded clones are given a class, and other clones once, few, many or no size at all.

d_gene: NA; v_gene: TRBV18; abundance: NA; len: 16; j_gene: TRBJ1-1; CDR3aa: CASSPQQGKRDTEAFF; CDR3nt: TGTGCCAGCTCACCACAACAGGGAAAGAGGGACACTGAAGCTTTCTTT
d_gene: NA; v_gene: TRBV7-2; abundance: NA; len: 14; j_gene: TRBJ1-2; CDR3aa: CAIARRRIDYGYTF; CDR3nt: TGTGCCATAGCGAGAAGGAGAATCGACTATGGCTACACCTTC
d_gene: NA; v_gene: TRBV27; abundance: once; len: 14; j_gene: TRBJ2-2; CDR3aa: CASSSLVGTGELFF; CDR3nt: TGTGCCAGCAGTTCCCTAGTGGGGACCGGGGAGCTGTTTTTT
d_gene: NA; v_gene: TRBV18; abundance: NA; len: 17; j_gene: TRBJ2-7; CDR3aa: CASSPIRTGWGSYEQYF; CDR3nt: TGTGCCAGCTCACCAATAAGAACGGGATGGGGCTCCTACGAGCAGTACTTC
d_gene: NA; v_gene: TRBV24-1; abundance: few; len: 17; j_gene: TRBJ2-2; CDR3aa: CATSDFGQGAGTGELFF; CDR3nt: TGTGCCACCAGTGATTTCGGGCAAGGGGCAGGCACCGGGGAGCTGTTTTTT
d_gene: NA; v_gene: TRBV29-1; abundance: NA; len: 12; j_gene: TRBJ2-1; CDR3aa: CSVEATPNEQFF; CDR3nt: TGCAGCGTGGAGGCGACCCCCAATGAGCAGTTCTTC
d_gene: NA; v_gene: TRBV5-1; abundance: NA; len: 13; j_gene: TRBJ1-2; CDR3aa: CASSDDGSYGYTF; CDR3nt: TGCGCCAGCTCAGACGACGGCTCCTATGGCTACACCTTC
d_gene: TRBD1; v_gene: TRBV7-8; abundance: few; len: 15; j_gene: TRBJ2-7; CDR3aa: CASSPRQGPSYEQYF; CDR3nt: TGTGCCAGCAGCCCGAGACAGGGCCCCTCCTACGAGCAGTACTTC
d_gene: NA; v_gene: TRBV19; abundance: NA; len: 15; j_gene: TRBJ1-2; CDR3aa: CASSTPPEGVYGYTF; CDR3nt: TGTGCCAGTAGTACCCCGCCTGAGGGGGTCTATGGCTACACCTTC
d_gene: TRBD2; v_gene: TRBV20-1; abundance: NA; len: 16; j_gene: TRBJ2-5; CDR3aa: CSASPGLAGDQETQYF; CDR3nt: TGCAGTGCTAGTCCGGGACTAGCGGGGGACCAGGAGACCCAGTACTTC
d_gene: TRBD1; v_gene: TRBV24-1; abundance: once; len: 15; j_gene: TRBJ1-1; CDR3aa: CATKGGGGRNTEAFF; CDR3nt: TGTGCCACCAAGGGTGGAGGGGGCCGGAACACTGAAGCTTTCTTT
d_gene: NA; v_gene: TRBV3-1/TRBV3-2; abundance: NA; len: 11; j_gene: TRBJ1-4; CDR3aa: CASSHGIKLFF; CDR3nt: TGTGCCAGCAGCCACGGGATTAAACTGTTTTTT
d_gene: TRBD1; v_gene: TRBV7-9; abundance: NA; len: 15; j_gene: TRBJ1-1; CDR3aa: CASSRRTGGAAEAFF; CDR3nt: TGTGCCAGCAGCAGACGGACAGGGGGCGCCGCTGAAGCTTTCTTT
d_gene: NA; v_gene: TRBV5-1; abundance: NA; len: 12; j_gene: TRBJ2-5; CDR3aa: CASSSAQETQYF; CDR3nt: TGCGCCAGCAGCTCGGCGCAAGAGACCCAGTACTTC
d_gene: NA; v_gene: TRBV5-1; abundance: NA; len: 12; j_gene: TRBJ1-1; CDR3aa: CASREGDTEAFF; CDR3nt: TGCGCCAGCAGGGAAGGAGACACTGAAGCTTTCTTT
d_gene: NA; v_gene: TRBV6-5; abundance: NA; len: 15; j_gene: TRBJ2-3; CDR3aa: CASRRTVLSTDTQYF; CDR3nt: TGTGCCAGCAGGAGGACTGTATTAAGCACAGATACGCAGTATTTT
d_gene: NA; v_gene: TRBV2; abundance: NA; len: 15; j_gene: TRBJ2-7; CDR3aa: CASSMYAGATYEQYF; CDR3nt: TGTGCCAGCAGTATGTATGCAGGGGCCACCTACGAGCAGTACTTC
d_gene: TRBD1; v_gene: TRBV4-3; abundance: NA; len: 14; j_gene: TRBJ1-2; CDR3aa: CASSRGQGNYGYTF; CDR3nt: TGCGCCAGCAGCCGTGGACAGGGGAACTATGGCTACACCTTC
d_gene: NA; v_gene: TRBV3-1/TRBV3-2; abundance: NA; len: 16; j_gene: TRBJ2-1; CDR3aa: CASSPPGLSAIGEQFF; CDR3nt: TGTGCCAGCAGCCCTCCGGGACTTAGCGCGATCGGGGAGCAGTTCTTC
d_gene: NA; v_gene: TRBV18; abundance: NA; len: 16; j_gene: TRBJ1-1; CDR3aa: CASSPPSRGGSTEAFF; CDR3nt: TGTGCCAGCTCACCACCGAGTAGGGGAGGGTCCACTGAAGCTTTCTTT
d_gene: NA; v_gene: TRBV14; abundance: NA; len: 15; j_gene: TRBJ2-1; CDR3aa: CASSHSASSYNEQFF; CDR3nt: TGTGCCAGCAGCCATAGCGCCTCCTCCTACAATGAGCAGTTCTTC
d_gene: NA; v_gene: TRBV6-5; abundance: NA; len: 15; j_gene: TRBJ1-2; CDR3aa: CASSYSSTGPYGYTF; CDR3nt: TGTGCCAGCAGTTACTCGAGTACAGGGCCCTATGGCTACACCTTC
d_gene: NA; v_gene: TRBV2; abundance: NA; len: 12; j_gene: TRBJ1-2; CDR3aa: CASRGGNYGYTF; CDR3nt: TGTGCCAGCAGGGGGGGGAACTATGGCTACACCTTC
d_gene: NA; v_gene: TRBV19; abundance: NA; len: 13; j_gene: TRBJ1-2; CDR3aa: CASSIGTAYGYTF; CDR3nt: TGTGCCAGTAGTATAGGGACAGCATATGGCTACACCTTC
d_gene: NA; v_gene: TRBV4-1; abundance: NA; len: 14; j_gene: TRBJ1-5; CDR3aa: CASSQGHANQPQHF; CDR3nt: TGCGCCAGCAGCCAGGGACATGCCAATCAGCCCCAGCATTTT
d_gene: TRBD1; v_gene: TRBV9; abundance: NA; len: 15; j_gene: TRBJ1-1; CDR3aa: CASSVGTVMNTEAFF; CDR3nt: TGTGCCAGCAGCGTGGGGACAGTCATGAACACTGAAGCTTTCTTT
d_gene: TRBD1; v_gene: TRBV5-8; abundance: few; len: 16; j_gene: TRBJ1-2; CDR3aa: CASSFHKKQGFRYYTF; CDR3nt: TGTGCCAGCAGCTTCCATAAAAAACAGGGGTTTCGGTACTACACCTTC
d_gene: TRBD2; v_gene: TRBV6-2/TRBV6-3; abundance: NA; len: 14; j_gene: TRBJ2-2; CDR3aa: CASSRGSGTGELFF; CDR3nt: TGTGCCAGCAGTCGCGGGAGTGGCACCGGGGAGCTGTTTTTT